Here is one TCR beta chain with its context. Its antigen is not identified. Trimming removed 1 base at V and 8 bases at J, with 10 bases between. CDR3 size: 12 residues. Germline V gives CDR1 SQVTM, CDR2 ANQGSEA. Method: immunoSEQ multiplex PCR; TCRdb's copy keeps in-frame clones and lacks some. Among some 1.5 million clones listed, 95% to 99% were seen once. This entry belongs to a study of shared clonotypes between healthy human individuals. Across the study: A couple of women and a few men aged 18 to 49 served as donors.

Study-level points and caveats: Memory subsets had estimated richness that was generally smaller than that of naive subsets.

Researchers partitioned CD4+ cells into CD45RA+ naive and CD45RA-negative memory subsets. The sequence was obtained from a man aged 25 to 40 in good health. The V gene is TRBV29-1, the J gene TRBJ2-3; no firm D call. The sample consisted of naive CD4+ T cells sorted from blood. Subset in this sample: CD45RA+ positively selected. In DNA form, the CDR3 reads TGCAGCGTTGAAGTGGTATTGGGTACGCAGTATTTT. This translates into CSVEVVLGTQYF.